A selection of T cell receptor beta chains follows, all from one sample in a study of shared clonotypes between healthy human individuals. Measured with immunoSEQ multiplex PCR; TCRdb has only the in-frame clones, and not every one. The repertoire holds some 2.3 million clones, with 90% to 95% as singletons. The sequenced material came from naive CD4+ T cells from PBMCs. The source is a man aged 18 to 29 in good health. Some clones in this sample may be carry-over from other donors' samples. Each CDR3 is given with its conserved first and last residue. Fields, in order: V gene, D gene, J gene, clone size, CDR3 DNA, CDR3 protein. A D gene is named only where the DNA matches it firmly. Some rows have no size entry. The others give once, few or many, or a class for an expanded clone.

V gene: TRBV4-1
D gene: .
J gene: TRBJ2-1
clone size: .
CDR3 DNA: TGCGCCAGCACCGGGAAGGGAGTGGATACCAATGAGCAGTTCTTC
CDR3 protein: CASTGKGVDTNEQFF

V gene: TRBV19
D gene: .
J gene: TRBJ1-1
clone size: .
CDR3 DNA: TGTGCCAGTAGACAGACGACGTTCAGGGAGAACACTGAAGCTTTCTTT
CDR3 protein: CASRQTTFRENTEAFF

V gene: TRBV10-2
D gene: .
J gene: TRBJ1-2
clone size: .
CDR3 DNA: TGCGCCAGCAGCACTGCGGAATATGGCTACACCTTC
CDR3 protein: CASSTAEYGYTF

V gene: TRBV28
D gene: TRBD1
J gene: TRBJ2-7
clone size: .
CDR3 DNA: TGTGCCAGCATCCCTGGACCGGGACAGAGCTACGAGCAGTACTTC
CDR3 protein: CASIPGPGQSYEQYF

V gene: TRBV28
D gene: TRBD1
J gene: TRBJ2-5
clone size: few
CDR3 DNA: TGTGCCAGCAGCCTGGACAGGGTGAGGGAGACCCAGTACTTC
CDR3 protein: CASSLDRVRETQYF

V gene: TRBV25-1
D gene: TRBD2
J gene: TRBJ2-5
clone size: .
CDR3 DNA: TGTGCCAGCAGTGAGGACGGGGGGAGTAGAGAGACCCAGTACTTC
CDR3 protein: CASSEDGGSRETQYF

V gene: TRBV4-1
D gene: .
J gene: TRBJ2-7
clone size: .
CDR3 DNA: TGCGCCAGCAGCCACGTTTCAGCCGTTCCCCTTTACGAGCAGTACTTC
CDR3 protein: CASSHVSAVPLYEQYF

V gene: TRBV7-2
D gene: TRBD1
J gene: TRBJ2-1
clone size: .
CDR3 DNA: TGTGCCAGCAGCCAGGACAGGGGGCCCTACAATGAGCAGTTCTTC
CDR3 protein: CASSQDRGPYNEQFF

V gene: TRBV5-1
D gene: .
J gene: TRBJ2-3
clone size: .
CDR3 DNA: TGCGCCAGCAGCTACCCCCATAGCACAGATACGCAGTATTTT
CDR3 protein: CASSYPHSTDTQYF

V gene: TRBV19
D gene: .
J gene: TRBJ2-1
clone size: .
CDR3 DNA: TGTGCCAGTAGTATAGGAATGGGACGGTGGCAGTTCTTC
CDR3 protein: CASSIGMGRWQFF

V gene: TRBV11-3
D gene: .
J gene: TRBJ1-2
clone size: .
CDR3 DNA: TGTGCCAGCAGCTACACCGGGGGAGGCTACACCTTC
CDR3 protein: CASSYTGGGYTF

V gene: TRBV5-1
D gene: TRBD1
J gene: TRBJ2-3
clone size: .
CDR3 DNA: TGCGCCAGCAGTGTCCCGGGACAGGGAAATACGCAGTATTTT
CDR3 protein: CASSVPGQGNTQYF

V gene: TRBV28
D gene: .
J gene: TRBJ1-2
clone size: .
CDR3 DNA: TGTGCCAGCAGTACGGAGGGGACGGTCTATGGCTACACCTTC
CDR3 protein: CASSTEGTVYGYTF

V gene: TRBV27
D gene: .
J gene: TRBJ2-5
clone size: .
CDR3 DNA: TGTGCCAGCAGTTTTTGGGGTCCCCAAGAGACCCAGTACTTC
CDR3 protein: CASSFWGPQETQYF

V gene: TRBV5-1
D gene: .
J gene: TRBJ2-7
clone size: .
CDR3 DNA: TGCGCCAGCAGCTCACCGGGGCCCGCGGCAAGGTCCTACGAGCAGTACTTC
CDR3 protein: CASSSPGPAARSYEQYF

V gene: TRBV4-1
D gene: .
J gene: TRBJ2-7
clone size: .
CDR3 DNA: TGCGCCAGCAGCCAAGATCAGATATACGAGCAGTACTTC
CDR3 protein: CASSQDQIYEQYF

V gene: TRBV30
D gene: .
J gene: TRBJ2-2
clone size: .
CDR3 DNA: TGTGCCTGGAGTCTTACCCTACAGGGCCCGAACACCGGGGAGCTGTTTTTT
CDR3 protein: CAWSLTLQGPNTGELFF

V gene: TRBV28
D gene: .
J gene: TRBJ1-2
clone size: once
CDR3 DNA: TGTGCCAGTGCCCGCAGGAGCTATGGCTACACCTTC
CDR3 protein: CASARRSYGYTF

V gene: TRBV29-1
D gene: TRBD2
J gene: TRBJ2-3
clone size: once
CDR3 DNA: TGCAGCGTTGTACCGGGACTAGCGGGAAATTGGAAGACCACAGATACGCAGTATTTT
CDR3 protein: CSVVPGLAGNWKTTDTQYF

V gene: TRBV28
D gene: .
J gene: TRBJ2-6
clone size: .
CDR3 DNA: TGTGCCAGCAGCTACCAGGGTTCTGGGGCCAACGTCCTGACTTTC
CDR3 protein: CASSYQGSGANVLTF

V gene: TRBV10-1
D gene: .
J gene: TRBJ2-7
clone size: .
CDR3 DNA: TGCGCCACCTACCAAGCGCTAGGAGGGTACGAGCAGTACTTC
CDR3 protein: CATYQALGGYEQYF

V gene: TRBV19
D gene: .
J gene: TRBJ1-1
clone size: few
CDR3 DNA: TGTGCCAGTAGTACGCGGGGACGGAACACTGAAGCTTTCTTT
CDR3 protein: CASSTRGRNTEAFF